The 10 T cell receptor beta chains below were found in one sample sequenced in a study of shared clonotypes between healthy human individuals. Data came from immunoSEQ multiplex PCR; TCRdb stores just in-frame clones and leaves some out. The table shows 2 million to 2.5 million clones, with approximately 94% occurring only once. Sequencing was carried out using naive CD4+ T cells sorted from blood. Subset: CD45RA+ positively selected. The receptors come from a young man in good health.

The genes are TRBV6-1 and TRBJ1-2, with 7 bases that match TRBD1. The J segment lost 4 bases and the V segment lost 4 bases, leaving 6 bases of the junction unmatched. This CDR3 has 14 residues. CDR1 MNHNS and CDR2 SASEGT come from the germline V gene. In DNA, the CDR3 is TGTGCCAGCAGTGGGGGACAGTATATCTATGGCTACACCTTC. Its protein is CASSGGQYIYGYTF.

The chain couples TRBV29-1 to TRBJ1-1; 7 bases are a match to TRBD1. Germline lookup yields CDR1 SQVTM and CDR2 ANQGSEA. V was clipped by 3 bases and J by 7 bases; unmatched bases: 11. The CDR3 is 14 residues long. As DNA, the CDR3 is TGCAGCGTTGACGAAGGGACAGCCCGAATTGAAGCTTTCTTT. Translation gives CSVDEGTARIEAFF.

The rearrangement joins TRBV10-2 to TRBJ1-1, with 7 positions matching TRBD1. With V trimmed by 6 bases and J by 10 bases, 11 bases remained unmatched. The germline CDR1 and CDR2 sequences are WSHSY and SAAADI. The CDR3 is 13 amino acids. CDR3 in amino acids: CASSSGTATVAFF. The CDR3 coding sequence is TGCGCCAGCAGCTCCGGGACAGCAACCGTAGCTTTCTTT.

The chain links TRBV5-5 to TRBJ2-5; D remains ambiguous. Per germline, CDR1 SGHKS and CDR2 YYEKEE (reference sequence). V shed 1 base and J shed 5 bases, with 12 bases lying between them. The CDR3 runs to 14 residues. The CDR3, as DNA: TGTGCCAGCAGCTTGTGGCCGAGCCAGGAGACCCAGTACTTC. This codes for CASSLWPSQETQYF.

The gene calls are TRBV10-1 and TRBJ2-5, with D perhaps TRBD2 (5 bases). Germline assignment: CDR1 WNHNN and CDR2 SYGVQD (reference sequence). The CDR3 has 13 amino acids. V dropped 5 bases and J dropped 2 bases, with 9 bases sitting between them. CDR3 sequence (DNA): TGCGCCAGCAGTCCCGGAGGTCAAGAGACCCAGTACTTC. Its translation: CASSPGGQETQYF.

The rearrangement joins TRBV18 to TRBJ1-5; D remains unclear. Trimming stripped 6 bases from V and 1 base from J, with 7 bases between. Germline values: CDR1 KGHSH, CDR2 LQKENI. The CDR3 consists of 13 residues. For the CDR3, the DNA is TGTGCCAGCTCGTCAGCAAGCAATCAGCCCCAGCATTTT. Translated, it gives CASSSASNQPQHF. The whole variable domain, remainder taken from reference TRBV18 and TRBJ1-5, is NAGVMQNPRHLVRRRGQEARLRCSPMKGHSHVYWYRQLPEEGLKFMVYLQKENIIDESGMPKERFSAEFPKEGPSILRIQQVVRGDSAAYFCASSSASNQPQHFGDGTRLSIL.

A word on this clone: Distinct nucleotide sequences in the sample also encode this CDR3. The rearrangement uses TRBV7-2 and TRBJ2-7; D is unresolved. Trimming left V 1 base short and J 6 bases short, with 4 bases between. Per germline, CDR1 SGHTA and CDR2 FQGNSA. The CDR3 covers 11 residues. The DNA for the CDR3 is TGTGCCAGCAGCTTAGTGTCCGAGCAGTACTTC. Translating it yields CASSLVSEQYF.

The rearrangement uses TRBV30 and TRBJ2-1; D is possibly TRBD2 (5 bases). The V end was cut by 2 bases, the J end by 1 base, with 12 bases between. Looked up from germline, CDR1 is GTSNPN and CDR2 is SVGIG (reference sequence). This CDR3 is built from 15 residues. The DNA for the CDR3 is TGTGCCTGGAGTAGGGTCAGGAGGTCCTACAATGAGCAGTTCTTC. As protein: CAWSRVRRSYNEQFF.

In this sample, this clone turned up a few times. The chain combines TRBV6-1 with TRBJ1-1; TRBD1 agrees at 9 bases. Germline V lookup: CDR1 MNHNS, CDR2 SASEGT. The CDR3 runs to 14 residues. The trim removed 5 bases at V and 1 base at J, leaving 2 bases unmatched. The CDR3 nucleotides are TGTGCCAGCAGTCGGGACAGGGCGAACACTGAAGCTTTCTTT. Translation gives CASSRDRANTEAFF.

The chain recombines TRBV10-1 with TRBJ2-1; unclear D gene. Germline values: CDR1 WNHNN, CDR2 SYGVQD (reference sequence). The V gene lost 5 bases and the J gene lost 10 bases, with 15 bases spanning the gap. The CDR3 consists of 13 residues. In DNA form, the CDR3 reads TGCGCCAGCAGTAGAGAGACCGCACAGGAGCAGTTCTTC. As protein: CASSRETAQEQFF.